The clone carrying this T cell receptor beta chain appeared a few times. The antigen remains undetermined. The length of the CDR3 is 14 residues. Trimming cost V 3 bases and J 4 bases; bases outside gene matches: 6. The germline gives CDR1 SGHTA, CDR2 FQGNSA. The data belong to a study of blood T cells in healthy people across ages. Aged roughly 6 to 95, donors were systemically healthy Caucasians from Russia. The study's findings and limits: Naive CD4+ cell counts and diversity both ran higher in long-lived than in aged donors. It was not known whether donors were CMV positive (a possible confounder of expanded clonotype changes).

A sample-barcoded 5' primer and a J-beta primer mix were used in a second PCR of roughly 6 to 11 cycles. Per sample, CDR3-containing paired-end reads numbered at least 2.5 million. TCRdb analysed the 5' RACE reads with MiXCR anew, one entry per CDR3 protein. Here the sample spans more than 650,000 distinct CDR3 sequences, over 20% being singletons. V gene TRBV7-2 combines with J gene TRBJ2-7; 7 bases fit TRBD2. The receptor's source is a man between 65 and 79 years old in good health. Sequenced material: blood. The CDR3 region has the DNA TGTGCCAGCAGCTTTAAAGCGGGACGTTACGAGCAGTACTTC. This gives the protein CASSFKAGRYEQYF. The whole variable domain, filled in from reference TRBV7-2 and TRBJ2-7, reads GAGVSQSPSNKVTEKGKDVELRCDPISGHTALYWYRQSLGQGLEFLIYFQGNSAPDKSGLPSDRFSAERTGGSVSTLTIQRTQQEDSAVYLCASSFKAGRYEQYFGPGTRLTVT.